The present TCR beta chain was sequenced within a study of Ad26.COV2.S vaccination and SARS-CoV-2 variants. Across the study: As a participant in COV1001, the donor was in the Ad26.COV2.S trial arm.

Treatment here: roughly 18 received Ad26.COV2.S at low or high dose, single or two shots; about 5 received placebo; per-sample allocation not given. Sample collection was performed on day 63 after the first vaccine or placebo injection. Sequenced by immunoSEQ multiplex PCR; TCRdb stores in-frame clones only, minus some. The table shows a few hundred thousand clones, with around 87% occurring only once. This CDR3 has 13 residues. V shed 7 bases and J 5 bases; nucleotides not matched to a gene: 3. Per germline, CDR1 MNHEY and CDR2 SVGAGI. The sample in question was peripheral blood, obtained in a trial of Ad26.COV2.S vaccine versus placebo. The sequence came from a person aged 18-65 years who received the Ad26.COV2.S COVID-19 vaccine or a placebo. J is TRBJ1-5 and V is TRBV6-5, with 9 bases aligning to TRBD1. The CDR3 DNA reads as TGTGCCAGCACCAGGACAGGGGATCAGCCCCAGCATTTT. It encodes CASTRTGDQPQHF.